This T cell receptor (beta chain) was documented in a study of T cells in narcolepsy. Study-wide context: Enrolled donors included narcolepsy type 1 or type 2 patients and healthy controls. The study, taken as a whole, reports: Autoreactive clonotypes reportedly recurred in blood of same and different patients, not controls.

V was clipped by 2 bases and J by 4 bases, with 14 bases between them. CDR1 and CDR2 from the germline V gene are MNHEY and SMNVEV (reference sequence). CDR3 length: 15 amino acids. The repertoire was sequenced with immunoSEQ multiplex PCR; TCRdb's copy has only in-frame clones and lacks some. The sample has about 24,000 clones, over 70% seen once. In regard to this clone: Its antigen is not identified.

This chain joins TRBV27 and TRBJ1-2; D uncertain. Sequencing used memory (CD45RA-) CD4+ T cells from blood. The sequence derives from a human donor in good health. CDR3 loop: CASSLSRNPGYGYTF. The CDR3, as DNA: TGTGCCAGCAGTTTAAGCCGAAACCCAGGCTATGGCTACACCTTC.